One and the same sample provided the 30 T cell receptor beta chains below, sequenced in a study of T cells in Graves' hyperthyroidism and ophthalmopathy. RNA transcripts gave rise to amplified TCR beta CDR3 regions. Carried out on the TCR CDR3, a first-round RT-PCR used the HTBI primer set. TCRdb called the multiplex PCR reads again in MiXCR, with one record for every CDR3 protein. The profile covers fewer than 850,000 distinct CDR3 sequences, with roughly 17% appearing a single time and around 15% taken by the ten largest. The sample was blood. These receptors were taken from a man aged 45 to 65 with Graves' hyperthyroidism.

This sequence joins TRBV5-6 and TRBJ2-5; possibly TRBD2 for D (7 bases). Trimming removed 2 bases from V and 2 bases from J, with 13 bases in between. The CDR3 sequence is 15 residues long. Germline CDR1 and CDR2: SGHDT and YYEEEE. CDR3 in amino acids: CASSFGGRGQETQYF. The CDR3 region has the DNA TGTGCCAGCAGCTTCGGGGGGCGCGGGCAAGAGACCCAGTACTTC.

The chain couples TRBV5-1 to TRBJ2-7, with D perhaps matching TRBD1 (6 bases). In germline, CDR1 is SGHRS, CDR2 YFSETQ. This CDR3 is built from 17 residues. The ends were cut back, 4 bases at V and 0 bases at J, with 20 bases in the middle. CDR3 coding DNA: TGCGCCAGCAGCCCGCACAGCCCTGACAGGAACTCCTACGAGCAGTACTTC. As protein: CASSPHSPDRNSYEQYF.

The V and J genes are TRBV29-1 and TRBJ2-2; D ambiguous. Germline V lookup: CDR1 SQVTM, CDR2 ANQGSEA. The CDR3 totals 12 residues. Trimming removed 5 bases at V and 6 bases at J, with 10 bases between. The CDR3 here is CSVIGMSGELFF. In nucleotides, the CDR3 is TGCAGCGTTATAGGGATGTCCGGGGAGCTGTTTTTT.

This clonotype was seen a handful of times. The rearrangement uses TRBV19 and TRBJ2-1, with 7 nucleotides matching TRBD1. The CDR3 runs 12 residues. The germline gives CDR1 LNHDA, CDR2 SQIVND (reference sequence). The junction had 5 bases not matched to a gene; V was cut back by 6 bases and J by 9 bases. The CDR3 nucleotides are TGTGCCAGTAGCTTGACAGGGTTTGAGCAGTTCTTC. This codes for CASSLTGFEQFF.

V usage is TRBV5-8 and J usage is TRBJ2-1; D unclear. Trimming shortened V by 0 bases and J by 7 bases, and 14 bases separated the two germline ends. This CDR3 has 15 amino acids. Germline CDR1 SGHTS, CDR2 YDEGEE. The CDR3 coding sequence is TGTGCCAGCAGCTTGGCCAGCCATCTCCTGAATGAGCAGTTCTTC. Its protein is CASSLASHLLNEQFF.

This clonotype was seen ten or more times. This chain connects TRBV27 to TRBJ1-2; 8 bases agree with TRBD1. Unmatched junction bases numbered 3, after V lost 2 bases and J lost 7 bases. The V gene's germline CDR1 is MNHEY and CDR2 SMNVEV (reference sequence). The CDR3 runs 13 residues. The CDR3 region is CASSLAGGLGYTF. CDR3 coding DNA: TGTGCCAGCAGTTTAGCAGGGGGCCTTGGCTACACCTTC.

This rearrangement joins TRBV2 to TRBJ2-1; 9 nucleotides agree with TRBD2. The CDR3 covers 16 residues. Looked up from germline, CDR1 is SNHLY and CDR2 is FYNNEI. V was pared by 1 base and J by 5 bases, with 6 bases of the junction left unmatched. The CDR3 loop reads CASSEVGASGDNEQFF. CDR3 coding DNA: TGTGCCAGCAGTGAAGTCGGGGCTAGCGGGGACAATGAGCAGTTCTTC. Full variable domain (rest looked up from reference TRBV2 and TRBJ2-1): EPEVTQTPSHQVTQMGQEVILRCVPISNHLYFYWYRQILGQKVEFLVSFYNNEISEKSEIFDDQFSVERPDGSNFTLKIRSTKLEDSAMYFCASSEVGASGDNEQFFGPGTRLTVL.

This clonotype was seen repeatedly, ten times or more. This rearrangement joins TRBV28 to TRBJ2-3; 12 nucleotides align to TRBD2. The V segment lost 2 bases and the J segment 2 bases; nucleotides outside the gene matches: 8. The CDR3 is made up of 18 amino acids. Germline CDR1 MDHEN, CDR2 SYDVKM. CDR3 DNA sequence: TGTGCCAGCAGTTTAGAGACTAGCGGGAGCCCGAACACAGATACGCAGTATTTT. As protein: CASSLETSGSPNTDTQYF. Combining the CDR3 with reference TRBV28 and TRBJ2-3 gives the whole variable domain DVKVTQSSRYLVKRTGEKVFLECVQDMDHENMFWYRQDPGLGLRLIYFSYDVKMKEKGDIPEGYSVSREKKERFSLILESASTNQTSMYLCASSLETSGSPNTDTQYFGPGTRLTVL.

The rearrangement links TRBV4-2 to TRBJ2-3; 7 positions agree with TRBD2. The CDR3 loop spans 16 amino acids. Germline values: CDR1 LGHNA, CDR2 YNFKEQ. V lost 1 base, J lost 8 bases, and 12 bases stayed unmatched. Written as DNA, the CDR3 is TGTGCCAGCAGCCAAGCTCAGATAGCGGGTGATGGTACGCAGTATTTT. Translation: CASSQAQIAGDGTQYF.

The CDR3 here is CASTPLAGRPYEQYF. The CDR3 DNA reads TGTGCCAGCACCCCACTAGCGGGAAGACCCTACGAGCAGTACTTC. This chain joins TRBV6-1 and TRBJ2-7; 10 bases agree with TRBD2. The germline V gene has CDR1 MNHNS and CDR2 SASEGT. V shed 7 bases and J 2 bases; nucleotides not matched to a gene: 8. This CDR3 is 15 amino acids long.

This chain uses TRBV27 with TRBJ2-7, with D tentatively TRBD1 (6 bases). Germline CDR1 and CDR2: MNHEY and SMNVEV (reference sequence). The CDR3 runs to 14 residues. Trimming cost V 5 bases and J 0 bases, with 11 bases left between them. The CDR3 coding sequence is TGTGCCAGCAGTCCGGACAGCCTCTCCTACGAGCAGTACTTC. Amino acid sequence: CASSPDSLSYEQYF.

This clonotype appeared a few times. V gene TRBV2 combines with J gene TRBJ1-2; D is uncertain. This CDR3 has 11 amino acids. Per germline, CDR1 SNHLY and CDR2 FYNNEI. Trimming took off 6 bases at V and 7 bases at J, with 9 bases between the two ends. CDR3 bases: TGTGCCAGCAGAGAGGACGTTGGCTACACCTTC. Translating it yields CASREDVGYTF. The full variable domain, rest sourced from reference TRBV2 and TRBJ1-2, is EPEVTQTPSHQVTQMGQEVILRCVPISNHLYFYWYRQILGQKVEFLVSFYNNEISEKSEIFDDQFSVERPDGSNFTLKIRSTKLEDSAMYFCASREDVGYTFGSGTRLTVV.

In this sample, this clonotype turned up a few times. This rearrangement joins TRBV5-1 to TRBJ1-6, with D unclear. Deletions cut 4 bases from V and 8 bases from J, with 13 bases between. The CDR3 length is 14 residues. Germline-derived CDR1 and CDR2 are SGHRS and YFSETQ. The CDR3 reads CASSLGTGYSPLHF. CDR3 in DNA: TGCGCCAGCAGCCTTGGTACGGGTTATTCACCCCTCCACTTT.

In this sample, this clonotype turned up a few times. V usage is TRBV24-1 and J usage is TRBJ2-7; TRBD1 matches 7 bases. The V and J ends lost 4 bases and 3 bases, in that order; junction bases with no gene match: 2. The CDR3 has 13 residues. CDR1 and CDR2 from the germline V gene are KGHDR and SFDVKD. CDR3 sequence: CATSEGQLYEQYF. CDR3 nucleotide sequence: TGTGCCACCAGTGAGGGACAGCTCTACGAGCAGTACTTC.

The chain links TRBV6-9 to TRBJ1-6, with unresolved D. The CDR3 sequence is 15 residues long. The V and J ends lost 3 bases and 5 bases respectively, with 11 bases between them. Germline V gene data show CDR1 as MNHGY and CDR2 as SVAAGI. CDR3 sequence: CASSYPGRNNSPLHF. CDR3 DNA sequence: TGTGCCAGCAGTTACCCGGGAAGAAATAATTCACCCCTCCACTTT.

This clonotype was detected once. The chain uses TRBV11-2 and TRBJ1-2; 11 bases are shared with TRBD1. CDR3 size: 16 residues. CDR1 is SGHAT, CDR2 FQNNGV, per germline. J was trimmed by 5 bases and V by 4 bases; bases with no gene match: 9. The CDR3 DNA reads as TGTGCCAGCAGCTCCCCCGGCGGGACAGGGGGTTATGGCTACACCTTC. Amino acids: CASSSPGGTGGYGYTF.

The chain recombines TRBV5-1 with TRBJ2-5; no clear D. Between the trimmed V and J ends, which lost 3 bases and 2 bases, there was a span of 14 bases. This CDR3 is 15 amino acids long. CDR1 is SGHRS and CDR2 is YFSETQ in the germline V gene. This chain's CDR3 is CASSYASVPQETQYF. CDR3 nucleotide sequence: TGCGCCAGCAGCTACGCATCCGTCCCGCAAGAGACCCAGTACTTC.

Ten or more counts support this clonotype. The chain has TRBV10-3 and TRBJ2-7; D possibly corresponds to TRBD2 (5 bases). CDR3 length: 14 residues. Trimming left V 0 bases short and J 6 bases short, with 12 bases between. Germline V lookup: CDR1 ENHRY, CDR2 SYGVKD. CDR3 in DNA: TGTGCCATCAGTGAGTCTGGAGGACTCTCCGAGCAGTACTTC. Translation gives CAISESGGLSEQYF.

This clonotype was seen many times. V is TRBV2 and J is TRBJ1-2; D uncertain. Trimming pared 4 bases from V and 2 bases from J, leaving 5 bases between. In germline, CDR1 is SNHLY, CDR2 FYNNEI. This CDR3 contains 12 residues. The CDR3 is CASSAQNYGYTF. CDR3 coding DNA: TGTGCCAGCAGTGCTCAAAACTATGGCTACACCTTC.

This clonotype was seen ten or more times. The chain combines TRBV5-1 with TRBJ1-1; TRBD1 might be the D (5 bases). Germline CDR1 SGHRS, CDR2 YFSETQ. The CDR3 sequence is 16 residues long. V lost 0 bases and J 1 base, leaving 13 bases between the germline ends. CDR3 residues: CASSLEGTLTNTEAFF. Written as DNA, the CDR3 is TGCGCCAGCAGCTTGGAGGGGACTTTAACGAACACTGAAGCTTTCTTT.

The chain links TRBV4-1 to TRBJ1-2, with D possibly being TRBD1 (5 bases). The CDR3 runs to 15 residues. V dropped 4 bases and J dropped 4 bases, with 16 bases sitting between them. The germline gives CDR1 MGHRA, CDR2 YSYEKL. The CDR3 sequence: CASSLAGGAFYGYTF. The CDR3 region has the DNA TGCGCCAGCAGCCTTGCCGGTGGGGCGTTCTATGGCTACACCTTC.

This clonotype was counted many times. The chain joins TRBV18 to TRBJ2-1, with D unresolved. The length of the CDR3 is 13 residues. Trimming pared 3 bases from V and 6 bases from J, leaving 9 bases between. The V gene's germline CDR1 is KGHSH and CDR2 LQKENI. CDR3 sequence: CASSPSTANEQFF. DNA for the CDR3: TGTGCCAGCTCACCCTCAACAGCCAATGAGCAGTTCTTC.

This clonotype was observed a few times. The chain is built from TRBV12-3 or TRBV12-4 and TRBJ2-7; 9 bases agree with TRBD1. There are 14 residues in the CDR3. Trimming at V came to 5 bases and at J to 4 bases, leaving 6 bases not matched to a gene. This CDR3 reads CASSMRQGVYEQYF. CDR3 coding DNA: TGTGCCAGCAGTATGAGACAGGGGGTATACGAGCAGTACTTC.

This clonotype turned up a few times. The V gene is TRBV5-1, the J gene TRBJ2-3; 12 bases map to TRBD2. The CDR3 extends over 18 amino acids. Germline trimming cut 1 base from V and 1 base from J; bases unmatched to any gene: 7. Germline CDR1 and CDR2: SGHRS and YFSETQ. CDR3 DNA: TGCGCCAGCAGCTTGAGGGGTTGGACTAGCGGGGGCACAGATACGCAGTATTTT. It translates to CASSLRGWTSGGTDTQYF. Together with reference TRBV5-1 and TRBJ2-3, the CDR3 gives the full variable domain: KAGVTQTPRYLIKTRGQQVTLSCSPISGHRSVSWYQQTPGQGLQFLFEYFSETQRNKGNFPGRFSGRQFSNSRSEMNVSTLELGDSALYLCASSLRGWTSGGTDTQYFGPGTRLTVL.

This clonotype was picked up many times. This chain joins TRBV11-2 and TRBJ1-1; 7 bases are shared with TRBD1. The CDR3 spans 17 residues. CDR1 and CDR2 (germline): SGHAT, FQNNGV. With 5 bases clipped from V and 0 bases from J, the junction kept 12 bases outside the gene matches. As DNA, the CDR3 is TGTGCCAGCAGCGGTCGACAGGGTTTTGGTTTGAACACTGAAGCTTTCTTT. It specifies CASSGRQGFGLNTEAFF.

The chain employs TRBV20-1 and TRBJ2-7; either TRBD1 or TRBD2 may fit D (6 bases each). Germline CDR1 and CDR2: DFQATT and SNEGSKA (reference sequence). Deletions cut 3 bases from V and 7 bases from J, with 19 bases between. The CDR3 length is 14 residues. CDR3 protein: CSARAGGWAGEQYF. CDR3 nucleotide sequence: TGCAGTGCTAGGGCCGGGGGCTGGGCCGGGGAGCAGTACTTC.

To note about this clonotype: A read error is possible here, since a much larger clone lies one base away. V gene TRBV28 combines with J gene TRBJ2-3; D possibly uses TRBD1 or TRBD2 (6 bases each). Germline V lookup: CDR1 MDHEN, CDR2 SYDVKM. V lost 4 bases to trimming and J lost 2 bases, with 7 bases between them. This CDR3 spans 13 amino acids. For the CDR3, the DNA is TGTGCCAGCAGTTGGGGGGCCACAGATACGCAGTATTTT. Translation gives CASSWGATDTQYF. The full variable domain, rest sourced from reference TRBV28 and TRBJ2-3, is DVKVTQSSRYLVKRTGEKVFLECVQDMDHENMFWYRQDPGLGLRLIYFSYDVKMKEKGDIPEGYSVSREKKERFSLILESASTNQTSMYLCASSWGATDTQYFGPGTRLTVL.

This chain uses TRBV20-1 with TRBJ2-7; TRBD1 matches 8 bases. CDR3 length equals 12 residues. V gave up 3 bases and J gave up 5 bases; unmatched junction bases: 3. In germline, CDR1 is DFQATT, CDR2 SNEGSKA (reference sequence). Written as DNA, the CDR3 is TGCAGTGCTAGGAGGACAGGGCACGAGCAGTACTTC. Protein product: CSARRTGHEQYF.

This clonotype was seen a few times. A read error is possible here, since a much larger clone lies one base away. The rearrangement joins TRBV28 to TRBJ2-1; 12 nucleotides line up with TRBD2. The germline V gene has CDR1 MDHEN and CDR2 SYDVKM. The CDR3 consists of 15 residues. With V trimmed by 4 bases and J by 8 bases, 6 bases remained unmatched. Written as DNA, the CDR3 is TGTGCCAGCAGTTCTCTAGCGGGAGGGGCTCATGAGCAGTTCTTC. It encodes CASSSLAGGAHEQFF.

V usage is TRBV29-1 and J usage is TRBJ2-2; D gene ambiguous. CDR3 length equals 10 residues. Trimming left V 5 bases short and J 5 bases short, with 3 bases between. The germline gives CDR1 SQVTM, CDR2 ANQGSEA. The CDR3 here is CSVRTGELFF. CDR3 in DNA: TGCAGCGTTAGAACCGGGGAGCTGTTTTTT.